The 28 T cell receptor beta chains reported below all come from one sample, sequenced in a study of T-cell memory formation after mild COVID-19 (dated by TCRdb to the early 2020s). The library relied on 5' RACE. Sequencing relied on an Illumina NovaSeq 6000. Clones were called with MiXCR by TCRdb after fastp trimmed the public reads at Q25, and only in-frame beta chains were retained. Entries are consolidated by CDR3 protein sequence, retaining the most common genes and DNA. For this sample there are approximately 100,000 distinct CDR3 sequences; 9.5% to 15% appear just once. The ten most abundant clones make up around 30% of the sample. Sequencing used PBMCs or a T cell subset sorted from them (not recorded which). Receptors were obtained from an adult woman who had mild COVID-19 (a few samples of this study predate the infection). The sample titles of this study are shuffled in the database, so cell type and time point are left out; the donor was told from shared clones.

There are a few counts of this clonotype. The V gene is TRBV6-5, the J gene TRBJ2-7; tentative D call: TRBD2 (6 bases). This CDR3 contains 14 residues. The V end lost 7 bases, the J end lost 3 bases, and 16 bases lay between the germline ends. Germline V gene lookup returns CDR1 MNHEY and CDR2 SVGAGI. CDR3 nucleotide sequence: TGTGCCAGCATGGGAGGAGGGAATCACTACGAGCAGTACTTC. Translation: CASMGGGNHYEQYF.

The chain joins TRBV12-3 or TRBV12-4 to TRBJ1-2; D ambiguous. V dropped 4 bases and J dropped 8 bases, with 11 bases sitting between them. CDR3 size: 12 residues. The CDR3 nucleotides are TGTGCCAGCAGTTGGGCAGGCCAGGGCTACACCTTC. Translating gives CASSWAGQGYTF.

The rearrangement uses TRBV21-1 and TRBJ2-5; the D call TRBD1 from the table was never checked on the DNA. TRBV21-1 is classified as a pseudogene. The CDR3 covers 15 residues. The CDR3 spells CASSRAGNCRETQYF. As DNA, the CDR3 is TGTGCCAGCAGCCGGGCAGGGAATTGTAGAGAGACCCAGTACTTC.

The chain is built from TRBV12-3 or TRBV12-4 and TRBJ2-3; possibly TRBD1 or TRBD2 for D (5 bases each). The V gene lost 6 bases and the J gene lost 3 bases, with 10 bases spanning the gap. The CDR3 loop spans 13 amino acids. CDR3 in amino acids: CASRLWGTDTQYF. In DNA form, the CDR3 reads TGTGCCAGCAGATTATGGGGGACAGATACGCAGTATTTT.

This clonotype was observed a handful of times. DNA for the CDR3: TGTGCCAGCAGTTATGGGAGTTACTACGAGCAGTACTTC. It encodes CASSYGSYYEQYF. The chain combines TRBV6-2 or TRBV6-3 with TRBJ2-7; tentative D call: TRBD2 (5 bases). CDR3 length: 13 residues. In germline, CDR1 is MNHEY, CDR2 SVGEGT. V dropped 3 bases and J dropped 3 bases, with 9 bases sitting between them.

This clonotype showed up many times. The CDR3 bases are TGCGCCAGCAGCCAAGATCATAGGACAGGTTTCGAGCAGTACTTC. Residues: CASSQDHRTGFEQYF. This chain joins TRBV4-3 and TRBJ2-7; 7 bases align to TRBD1. The CDR3 spans 15 residues. The J segment lost 6 bases and the V segment lost 0 bases, leaving 8 bases of the junction unmatched. Looked up from germline, CDR1 is LGHNA and CDR2 is YSLEER.

This clonotype turned up a few times. V gene TRBV9 combines with J gene TRBJ2-7; no clear D gene. This CDR3 region has 15 residues. CDR1 is SGDLS and CDR2 is YYNGEE in the germline V gene. V lost 0 bases and J lost 0, with 10 bases in between. The CDR3: CASSVGSLSSYEQYF. The DNA for the CDR3 is TGTGCCAGCAGCGTAGGGAGCCTGAGCTCCTACGAGCAGTACTTC.

The CDR3 DNA reads as TGTGCCAGCAGCCGGACGAAACCAGCACTCTACAATGAGCAGTTCTTC. As protein: CASSRTKPALYNEQFF. This chain links TRBV16 with TRBJ2-1; D gene uncertain. CDR3 length equals 16 residues. The germline CDR1 and CDR2 sequences are KGHSY and FQNENV. V was cut by 4 bases and J by 3 bases, with 16 bases left in between.

The V and J genes are TRBV7-6 and TRBJ2-2; the D is unclear. Deletions cut 2 bases from V and 0 bases from J, with 13 bases between. CDR1 and CDR2 (germline): SGHVS, FNYEAQ. The CDR3 spans 17 residues. The CDR3 bases are TGTGCCAGCAGCTTAACCCCTGACCTAGCGAACACCGGGGAGCTGTTTTTT. It yields the protein CASSLTPDLANTGELFF.

The chain couples TRBV7-9 to TRBJ2-3, with 9 bases lining up with TRBD2. Trimming at V came to 6 bases and at J to 6 bases, leaving 10 bases not matched to a gene. CDR3 length: 15 residues. Per the germline V gene, CDR1 is SEHNR and CDR2 is FQNEAQ (reference sequence). The CDR3 loop reads CASRIAGGTEDTQYF. For the CDR3, the DNA is TGTGCCAGCAGGATCGCGGGAGGGACCGAGGATACGCAGTATTTT.

In its sample, this clonotype was seen a few times. The rearrangement uses TRBV27 and TRBJ1-5; D remains unclear. The ends were cut back, 6 bases at V and 0 bases at J, with 18 bases in the middle. The CDR3 length is 17 residues. Germline-derived CDR1 and CDR2 are MNHEY and SMNVEV (reference sequence). CDR3 sequence: CASSLRGFVDSNQPQHF. The CDR3 coding sequence is TGTGCCAGCAGCCTCCGTGGGTTTGTGGATAGCAATCAGCCCCAGCATTTT.

The table lists this clonotype with a few counts. The V gene is TRBV11-2, the J gene TRBJ2-7, with a possible D match to TRBD2 (5 bases). The CDR3 runs 16 residues. Germline CDR1 is SGHAT and CDR2 is FQNNGV. V was clipped by 1 base and J by 3 bases, with 16 bases between them. The CDR3 DNA reads as TGTGCCAGCAGCTTAGCGGATAGGACTCCCAACTACGAGCAGTACTTC. This codes for CASSLADRTPNYEQYF.

J is TRBJ2-7 and V is TRBV7-8, with TRBD1 as a possible D gene (6 bases). In germline, CDR1 is SGHVS, CDR2 FQNEAQ. The V and J ends lost 7 bases and 2 bases respectively, with 15 bases between them. There are 14 residues in the CDR3. The CDR3 nucleotides read TGTGCCAGCACCAACTCAGGGGAGACCTACGAGCAGTACTTC. It translates to CASTNSGETYEQYF.

The rearrangement uses TRBV6-5 and TRBJ2-1; tentatively, D is TRBD1 (6 bases). This CDR3 contains 12 residues. V shed 10 bases and J shed 8 bases, with 15 bases lying between them. The germline gives CDR1 MNHEY, CDR2 SVGAGI. The CDR3: CATTLGGHEQFF. The CDR3, as DNA: TGTGCCACCACCTTAGGGGGACATGAGCAGTTCTTC.

The chain is built from TRBV12-3 or TRBV12-4 and TRBJ1-5, with a weak D call TRBD1 (5 bases). V shed 5 bases and J shed 0 bases, with 14 bases lying between them. The CDR3 sequence is 16 residues long. The CDR3: CASSQVGEDSNQPQHF. As DNA, the CDR3 is TGTGCCAGCAGTCAGGTAGGGGAGGATAGCAATCAGCCCCAGCATTTT.

The rearrangement uses TRBV9 and TRBJ2-5, with D perhaps assigned TRBD1 or TRBD2 (6 bases each). This CDR3 region has 15 residues. In germline, CDR1 is SGDLS, CDR2 YYNGEE. The germline V and J ends were trimmed by 0 bases and 2 bases, with 11 bases remaining between them. The CDR3 coding sequence is TGTGCCAGCAGCGTAGGGGGGGCCGGACAAGAGACCCAGTACTTC. Translated: CASSVGGAGQETQYF.

The genes are TRBV5-5 and TRBJ2-3; the match to TRBD2 covers 9 bases. This CDR3 comprises 16 residues. The germline gives CDR1 SGHKS, CDR2 YYEKEE (reference sequence). J lost 3 bases, V lost 0 bases, and 5 bases had no gene match. The CDR3: CASSLDLAGRTDTQYF. The CDR3 DNA follows: TGTGCCAGCAGCTTGGATCTAGCGGGAAGAACAGATACGCAGTATTTT. The whole variable domain, filled in from reference TRBV5-5 and TRBJ2-3, reads DAGVTQSPTHLIKTRGQQVTLRCSPISGHKSVSWYQQVLGQGPQFIFQYYEKEERGRGNFPDRFSARQFPNYSSELNVNALLLGDSALYLCASSLDLAGRTDTQYFGPGTRLTVL.

The rearrangement joins TRBV9 to TRBJ2-3; the match to TRBD2 covers 14 bases. CDR1 SGDLS and CDR2 YYNGEE come from the germline V gene. The CDR3 covers 15 residues. Trimming cost V 3 bases and J 5 bases; bases outside gene matches: 2. This CDR3 reads CASSAGTSGRDTQYF. For the CDR3, the DNA is TGTGCCAGCAGCGCCGGGACTAGCGGGAGAGATACGCAGTATTTT.

This clonotype was observed a handful of times. This chain joins TRBV23-1 and TRBJ2-7; the D gene is possibly TRBD1 (5 bases). TRBV23-1 is an ORF, with its function uncertain. Trimming removed 1 base from V and 9 bases from J, with 22 bases in between. The CDR3 has 16 residues. CDR3 sequence: CASSQWGGRYMTGQYF. The CDR3 coding sequence is TGCGCCAGCAGTCAATGGGGCGGCAGATACATGACGGGGCAGTACTTC.

This chain connects TRBV27 to TRBJ2-7, with a weak D call TRBD2 (5 bases). The length of the CDR3 is 12 residues. Germline V gene data show CDR1 as MNHEY and CDR2 as SMNVEV (reference sequence). Trimming left V 8 bases short and J 6 bases short, with 14 bases between. For the CDR3, the DNA is TGTGCCAGCGGATTGCTAGCCTCCGAGCAGTACTTC. Amino acid sequence: CASGLLASEQYF.

The chain has TRBV24-1 and TRBJ2-1, with TRBD1 identical over 8 bases. J gave up 3 bases and V 2 bases, and 11 bases lay outside the gene matches. Germline CDR1 KGHDR, CDR2 SFDVKD. The CDR3 sequence is 18 residues long. The CDR3 here is CATSDYPSGTGYYNEQFF. In nucleotides, the CDR3 is TGTGCCACCAGTGATTACCCCTCCGGGACAGGTTACTACAATGAGCAGTTCTTC.

The table lists this clonotype with many counts. The CDR3 spells CASSLASGTSTDTQYF. CDR3 DNA: TGCGCCAGCAGCTTGGCCTCAGGGACTAGCACAGATACGCAGTATTTT. The chain combines TRBV5-1 with TRBJ2-3, with D perhaps matching TRBD2 (6 bases). The CDR3 spans 16 residues. V lost 0 bases and J 0 bases, leaving 11 bases between the germline ends. Germline assignment: CDR1 SGHRS and CDR2 YFSETQ.

This clonotype has a handful of counts. The chain employs TRBV7-2 and TRBJ1-1; D call uncertain. The CDR3 runs to 14 residues. Per germline, CDR1 SGHTA and CDR2 FQGNSA. The V end was cut by 0 bases, the J end by 6 bases, with 11 bases between. The DNA for the CDR3 is TGTGCCAGCAGCTTAGCCAACGTAGGGCCTGAAGCTTTCTTT. This codes for CASSLANVGPEAFF.

The table lists this clonotype with many counts. This chain uses TRBV5-5 with TRBJ1-2; the D is unclear. Germline V gene lookup returns CDR1 SGHKS and CDR2 YYEKEE (reference sequence). V lost 0 bases to trimming and J lost 5 bases, with 8 bases between them. The CDR3 contains 13 residues. CDR3 bases: TGTGCCAGCAGCTTGGAATCCGGGTATGGCTACACCTTC. This translates into CASSLESGYGYTF.

The chain couples TRBV20-1 to TRBJ2-7, with unresolved D. Trimming removed 8 bases at V and 3 bases at J, with 14 bases between. Germline values: CDR1 DFQATT, CDR2 SNEGSKA (reference sequence). The CDR3 is 12 residues long. The CDR3 DNA reads TGCAGTACTGCCGGACGCAACTACGAGCAGTACTTC. Translation gives CSTAGRNYEQYF.

Only a few counts were recorded for this clonotype. CDR3 bases: TGTGCCAGCAGCCTAACAGGGATAGACATTCAGTACTTC. Translation: CASSLTGIDIQYF. This chain uses TRBV3-1 with TRBJ2-4, with a weak D call TRBD1 (6 bases). Germline V gene data show CDR1 as LGHDT and CDR2 as YNNKEL (reference sequence). Trimming pared 4 bases from V and 8 bases from J, leaving 12 bases between. This CDR3 spans 13 amino acids.

This clonotype was seen repeatedly, ten times or more. This chain connects TRBV27 to TRBJ1-1; tentative D call: TRBD1 (5 bases). The germline V gene has CDR1 MNHEY and CDR2 SMNVEV (reference sequence). V was cut by 2 bases and J by 8 bases, with 12 bases left in between. The CDR3 is made up of 13 amino acids. CDR3 loop: CASSLAWGREAFF. For the CDR3, the DNA is TGTGCCAGCAGTTTAGCTTGGGGGAGAGAAGCTTTCTTT.

This clonotype has a handful of counts. At one of its ends the junction is not consistent with the germline gene, which may arise from a read error. The genes are TRBV9 and TRBJ2-7, with D uncertain. Germline V gene sequence: CDR1 SGDLS, CDR2 YYNGEE. The length of the CDR3 is 13 residues. CDR3: CASSVLHVSEQYF. DNA of the CDR3: TGTGCCAGCAGCGTCCTCCACGTAAGCGAGCAGTATTTC.